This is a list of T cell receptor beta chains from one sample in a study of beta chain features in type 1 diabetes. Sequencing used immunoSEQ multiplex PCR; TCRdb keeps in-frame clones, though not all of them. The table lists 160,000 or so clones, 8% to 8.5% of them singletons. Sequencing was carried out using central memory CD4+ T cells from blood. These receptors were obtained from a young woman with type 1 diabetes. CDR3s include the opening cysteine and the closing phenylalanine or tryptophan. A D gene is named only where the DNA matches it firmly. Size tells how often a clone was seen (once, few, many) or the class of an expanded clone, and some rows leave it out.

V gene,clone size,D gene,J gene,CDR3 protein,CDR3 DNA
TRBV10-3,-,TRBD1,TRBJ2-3,CATWTGRTDTQYF,TGTGCCACCTGGACAGGACGCACAGATACGCAGTATTTT
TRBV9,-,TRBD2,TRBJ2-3,CASSPTSGDDTQYF,TGTGCCAGCAGCCCAACTAGCGGGGATGATACGCAGTATTTT
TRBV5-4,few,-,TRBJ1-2,CASSTDKIYGYTF,TGTGCCAGCAGCACCGACAAGATCTATGGCTACACCTTC
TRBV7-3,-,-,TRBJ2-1,CASSLIAWNEQFF,TGTGCCAGCAGCTTAATAGCTTGGAATGAGCAGTTCTTC
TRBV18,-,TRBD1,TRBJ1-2,CASSPQGTGNYGYTF,TGTGCCAGCTCACCTCAAGGGACAGGGAACTATGGCTACACCTTC
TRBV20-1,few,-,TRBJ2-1,CSLDLGREQFF,TGCAGTCTCGACCTGGGGCGTGAGCAGTTCTTC
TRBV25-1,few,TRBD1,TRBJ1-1,CASTPAPGQAQTPEAFF,TGTGCCAGCACCCCGGCCCCCGGACAGGCCCAGACCCCTGAAGCTTTCTTT
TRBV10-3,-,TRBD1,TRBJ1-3,CAIRKGQDSGNTIYF,TGTGCCATCAGGAAGGGACAGGACTCTGGAAACACCATATATTTT
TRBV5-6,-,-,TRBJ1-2,CASSFTRSPSPGGYTF,TGTGCCAGCAGCTTCACCAGATCCCCCTCGCCGGGTGGCTACACCTTC
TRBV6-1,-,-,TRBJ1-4,CASSEPREVNEKLFF,TGTGCCAGCAGTGAACCCAGGGAAGTTAATGAAAAACTGTTTTTT
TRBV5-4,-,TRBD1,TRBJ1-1,CASSEYQGATEAFF,TGTGCCAGCAGCGAGTACCAGGGGGCAACTGAAGCTTTCTTT
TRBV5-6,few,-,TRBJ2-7,CASNQWGVKLDEQYF,TGTGCCAGCAACCAATGGGGGGTTAAGTTGGACGAGCAGTACTTC
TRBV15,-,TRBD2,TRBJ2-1,CATSSRTSGTYEQFF,TGTGCCACCAGCAGCAGGACTAGCGGGACCTATGAGCAGTTCTTC
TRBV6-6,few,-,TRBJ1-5,CASSERVGNQPQHF,TGTGCCAGCAGTGAGAGGGTCGGCAATCAGCCCCAGCATTTT
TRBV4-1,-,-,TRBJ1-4,CASSQEKVRGEKLFF,TGCGCCAGCAGCCAAGAGAAGGTCCGGGGGGAAAAACTGTTTTTT
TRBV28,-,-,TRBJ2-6,CASSSHFGANVLTF,TGTGCCAGCAGTTCCCATTTTGGGGCCAACGTCCTGACTTTC
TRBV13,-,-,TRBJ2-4,CASSKTPGLRGLAKNIQYF,TGTGCCAGCAGTAAAACGCCGGGACTTAGGGGTCTGGCCAAAAACATTCAGTACTTC
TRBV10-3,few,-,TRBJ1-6,CAISESTSYSLHF,TGTGCCATCAGTGAGTCGACAAGTTATTCCCTCCACTTT
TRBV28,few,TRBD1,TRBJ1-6,CASRFPTGARSPLHF,TGTGCCAGCAGGTTCCCAACAGGGGCCCGGTCACCCCTCCACTTT
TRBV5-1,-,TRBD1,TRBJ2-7,CASSPDRTGGEQYF,TGCGCCAGCAGCCCAGACAGGACAGGGGGCGAGCAGTACTTC
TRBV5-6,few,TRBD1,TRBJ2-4,CASSADRGDIQYF,TGTGCCAGCAGCGCGGACAGGGGGGACATTCAGTACTTC
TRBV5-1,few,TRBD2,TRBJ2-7,CASSLFPAGGMYEQYF,TGCGCCAGCAGCTTGTTCCCAGCGGGGGGCATGTACGAGCAGTACTTC
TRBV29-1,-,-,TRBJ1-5,CSVLTEYDQPQHF,TGCAGCGTCTTGACAGAATATGATCAGCCCCAGCATTTT
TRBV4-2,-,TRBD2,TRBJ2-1,CASSPRRAGDNNEQFF,TGTGCCAGCAGCCCGCGCAGAGCGGGAGATAACAATGAGCAGTTCTTC
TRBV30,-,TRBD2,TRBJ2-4,CAWSRGLAPANIQYF,TGTGCCTGGAGTAGGGGACTAGCGCCCGCAAACATTCAGTACTTC
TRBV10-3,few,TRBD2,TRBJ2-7,CAIRGLAGDSEQYF,TGTGCCATCAGGGGCCTAGCGGGAGACTCCGAGCAGTACTTC
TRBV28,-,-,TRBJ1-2,CASTREEGYTF,TGTGCCAGCACGCGGGAGGAAGGCTACACCTTC
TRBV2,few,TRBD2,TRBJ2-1,CASSESLAGANEQFF,TGTGCCAGCAGTGAGTCACTAGCGGGAGCCAATGAGCAGTTCTTC
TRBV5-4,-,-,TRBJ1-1,CASSPEWGGGAEAFF,TGTGCCAGCAGCCCGGAGTGGGGGGGTGGGGCTGAAGCTTTCTTT
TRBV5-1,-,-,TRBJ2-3,CASTSLAIGLDTQYF,TGCGCCAGCACCTCTCTAGCGATTGGGTTAGATACGCAGTATTTT
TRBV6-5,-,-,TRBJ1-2,CASSPQGGYGYTF,TGTGCCAGCAGCCCCCAGGGAGGCTATGGCTACACCTTC
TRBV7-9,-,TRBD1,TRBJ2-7,CASSWGQGIGSYEQYF,TGTGCCAGCAGCTGGGGACAGGGTATCGGTTCCTACGAGCAGTACTTC